This T cell receptor beta chain was sequenced in a study of cytomegalovirus exposure and HLA in healthy donors. The V end was cut by 0 bases, the J end by 3 bases, with 9 bases between. Germline V gives CDR1 MNHEY, CDR2 SVGAGI. The CDR3 is 15 residues long. Primers: 60 Vbeta forward and 13 Jbeta reverse. Assay: immunoSEQ multiplex PCR; the TCRdb copy retains only in-frame clones and omits some. This table holds 120,000 or so clones, 60% to 85% found once. The source material was PBMCs. The chain combines TRBV6-5 with TRBJ1-5; D unresolved. This clonotype was sampled from a woman between 40 and 50 years old in good health and CMV-seronegative. The CDR3 DNA reads as TGTGCCAGCAGTTACTCGGGAGCAGTCAATCAGCCCCAGCATTTT. Translation: CASSYSGAVNQPQHF.